This is a list of T cell receptor beta chains from one sample in a study of beta chain features in type 1 diabetes. Here immunoSEQ multiplex PCR was the method, and the copy in TCRdb shows in-frame clones only, minus some. The sample holds tens of thousands of clones, roughly 39% seen once. Source material: Tregs from blood. The receptors were sampled from a man younger than 45 with type 1 diabetes. The CDR3 runs from the conserved cysteine through the conserved F or W. Fields, in order: clone size, J gene, D gene, V gene, CDR3 protein, CDR3 DNA. D genes are given only for firm matches. Only part of the rows carry a size: once, few, many, or a class if the clone is expanded.

few TRBJ2-7 TRBD2 TRBV5-1 CASSLGLAGNEEQYF TGCGCCAGCAGCTTGGGACTAGCGGGGAATGAAGAGCAGTACTTC
NA TRBJ2-3 TRBD1 TRBV28 CASSTGGSGGTDTQYF TGTGCCAGCAGTACAGGGGGCTCAGGAGGCACAGATACGCAGTATTTT
few TRBJ2-7 TRBD1 TRBV19 CASSTAPGQVYEQYF TGTGCCAGTAGTACCGCACCGGGACAGGTCTACGAGCAGTACTTC
NA TRBJ2-5 TRBD2 TRBV2 CASSPAGGQTQYF TGTGCCAGCAGCCCAGCGGGAGGGCAGACCCAGTACTTC
NA TRBJ1-6 NA TRBV28 CASSFRMMVPGGGSPLHF TGTGCCAGCAGTTTTCGAATGATGGTGCCGGGAGGAGGTTCACCCCTCCACTTT
few TRBJ2-7 TRBD1 TRBV5-4 CASSAQGAFYEQYF TGTGCCAGCAGCGCCCAGGGGGCGTTCTACGAGCAGTACTTC
NA TRBJ1-1 TRBD1 TRBV10-3 CAISELQGTNTEAFF TGTGCCATCAGTGAGTTACAGGGGACTAACACTGAAGCTTTCTTT
NA TRBJ2-7 NA TRBV18 CASSPAGPYEQYF TGTGCCAGCTCACCAGCAGGGCCCTACGAGCAGTACTTC
few TRBJ2-3 NA TRBV4-2 CASSRDFTDTQYF TGTGCCAGCAGCCGGGACTTCACAGATACGCAGTATTTT
NA TRBJ1-4 NA TRBV28 CASSQLDSATNEKLFF TGTGCCAGCAGTCAATTAGACAGCGCAACTAATGAAAAACTGTTTTTT
once TRBJ2-2 NA TRBV4-3 CASSPRSGLAGELFF TGCGCCAGCAGCCCTCGCTCGGGTTTGGCCGGGGAGCTGTTTTTT
NA TRBJ1-1 NA TRBV5-1 CASSLGGGAANTEAFF TGCGCCAGCAGCTTGGGAGGGGGTGCCGCGAACACTGAAGCTTTCTTT
NA TRBJ2-7 TRBD2 TRBV7-2 CASSRTSGRSYVSYEQYF TGTGCCAGCAGCCGTACTAGCGGGAGGAGTTACGTCTCCTACGAGCAGTACTTC
NA TRBJ1-5 NA TRBV5-6 CASSQLGRDNQPQHF TGTGCCAGCAGCCAACTCGGCAGGGACAATCAGCCCCAGCATTTT
NA TRBJ1-1 TRBD1 TRBV5-1 CASNPGQGATEAFF TGCGCCAGCAATCCGGGACAGGGGGCCACTGAAGCTTTCTTT
few TRBJ1-5 NA TRBV27 CASSPTPGFQPQHF TGTGCCAGCAGTCCGACCCCAGGGTTTCAGCCCCAGCATTTT
few TRBJ1-2 NA TRBV6-6 CASSWVVTANYGYTF TGTGCCAGCAGTTGGGTGGTTACAGCTAACTATGGCTACACCTTC
NA TRBJ1-1 NA TRBV7-2 CASSLALTGTEAFF TGTGCCAGCAGCTTAGCGCTTACGGGCACTGAAGCTTTCTTT
few TRBJ1-2 NA TRBV5-6 CASSLGGTPSNYGYTF TGTGCCAGCAGCTTGGGAGGTACACCGTCCAACTATGGCTACACCTTC
NA TRBJ2-3 TRBD1 TRBV7-2 CASSSVTGEADTQYF TGTGCCAGCAGCTCAGTGACAGGGGAGGCAGATACGCAGTATTTT
few TRBJ2-7 TRBD1 TRBV9 CASSPGQGAVRRSYEQYF TGTGCCAGCAGCCCAGGACAGGGGGCGGTTCGGCGCTCCTACGAGCAGTACTTC
NA TRBJ2-5 NA TRBV4-2 CASSPRSGHQETQYF TGTGCCAGCAGCCCCCGGTCTGGGCACCAAGAGACCCAGTACTTC